This T cell receptor (beta chain) appears in the sequencing data of a study of cytomegalovirus exposure and HLA in healthy donors. CDR1 and CDR2 from the germline V gene are SGHRS and YFSETQ. The CDR3 is made up of 17 amino acids. J was trimmed by 5 bases and V by 0 bases; bases with no gene match: 12. Findings and caveats of the study: TCR beta chains numbering roughly 150 were designated cytomegalovirus-associated. Association of a missense DCLRE1C variant with TCR beta V- and J-gene trimming was reported in a later analysis.

Use of 60 Vbeta and 13 Jbeta primers characterized the PCR. Profiling relied on immunoSEQ multiplex PCR, and the TCRdb table lists in-frame clones only, not all of them. The sample carries approximately 92,000 clones, 81% recorded once. Concerning this clone itself: Its antigen remains unknown.

Sequencing used PBMCs. The V gene is TRBV5-1, the J gene TRBJ2-5, with 8 bases that match TRBD2. This clonotype was obtained from an older woman in good health and CMV-seropositive. The CDR3 region is CASSLEFLAGGTETQYF. The CDR3 DNA sequence: TGCGCCAGCAGCTTGGAATTCCTGGCGGGGGGAACCGAGACCCAGTACTTC.